A single T cell receptor beta chain is shown here with its context. This clone's antigen is unknown. It has no much larger one-base neighbor in the sample; base qualities were not kept. TCRbeta CDR3 regions were amplified from genomic DNA using the immunoSEQ Assay, a bias-controlled multiplex PCR. Regarding the original processing steps: Within the assay, amplification of reference gene primers was used to estimate how many nucleated cells each sample contained. Sequence reads were collapsed and filtered to measure the absolute abundance of every unique TCRbeta CDR3 rearrangement. For each sample, productive Simpson clonality was calculated by taking the square root of Simpson's diversity index across productive rearrangements. The clones in this table, taken by TCRdb from immuneACCESS, are in-frame only. Not every clone is retained; where verified, under half of the shortfall comes from an unresolved V gene, and the cause of the rest is unknown. The D gene and trimming were derived from the DNA, and the V and J assignments and clone size from that table. The sample table records 84,000 or so clones; 80% to 90% of these occur just once. Of the sample, 15% to 18% is held by the ten largest clones.

Measured from the cysteine to the phenylalanine, the CDR3 is 15 residues long. The retained sequence is limited to the CDR3, 45 bases, with the frame set at the first base. Cut back by 7 bases and 5 bases, the V and J ends lie 18 bases apart. Taken from the germline V gene, the CDR1 and CDR2 loops are SNHLY and FYNNEI. This specimen comes from a study of blood T cell repertoires in COVID-19 (dated by TCRdb to the early 2020s). Looking at the study overall: Samples covering the acute and convalescent phases of COVID-19 were provided by collaborators in the United States, Italy and Spain. HLA class I and class II types, where available, came from metadata supplied by the sample provider rather than from assay-based typing. Deeply sampled blood TCRbeta repertoires from subjects exposed to, actively infected with, or recovered from COVID-19 were included in the dataset. Nearly every sample came with metadata listing a de-identified subject ID, COVID-19 status, age in years and sex. Samples came from the ongoing ImmuneRACE study (first 160 participants) plus 1,254 subjects from 6 global collaborators. The repertoires were made available in a free public database intended to serve as a resource for research on the immune response to SARS-CoV-2. The prospective study material was composed of cDNA or gDNA derived from T cells, B-cell-depleted T cells, or PBMCs.

The collaborating institutions used their own protocols to collect whole blood in K2EDTA tubes. Collaborator samples were shipped for TCRbeta analysis as frozen whole blood, isolated PBMCs, or DNA extracted from either sample type. General findings and caveats noted by the study authors: Clinical and demographic metadata were provided uncurated, with the amount varying by source and participant.

This sequence uses TRBV2 and TRBJ1-5, with a tentative D gene TRBD1 over 6 matching bases. Sequenced: peripheral blood. The receptor was isolated from a woman older than 75 with acute or convalescent COVID-19. The CDR3 has the sequence CASKHRVWTDQPQHF. The bases read TGTGCCAGCAAGCACAGGGTATGGACGGATCAGCCCCAGCATTTT.